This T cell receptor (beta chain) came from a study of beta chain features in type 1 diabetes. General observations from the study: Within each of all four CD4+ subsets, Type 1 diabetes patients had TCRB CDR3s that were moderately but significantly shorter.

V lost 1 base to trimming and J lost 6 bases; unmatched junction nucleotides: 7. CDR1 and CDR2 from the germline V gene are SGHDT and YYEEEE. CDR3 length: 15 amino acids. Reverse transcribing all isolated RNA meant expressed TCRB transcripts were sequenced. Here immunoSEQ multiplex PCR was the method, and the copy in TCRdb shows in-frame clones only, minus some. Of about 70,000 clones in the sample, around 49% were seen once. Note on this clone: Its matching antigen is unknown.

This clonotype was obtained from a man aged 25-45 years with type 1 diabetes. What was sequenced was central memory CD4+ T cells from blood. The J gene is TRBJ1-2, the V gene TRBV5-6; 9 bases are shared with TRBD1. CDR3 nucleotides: TGTGCCAGCAGCTTGCGGGACAGGGAATACCATGGCTACACCTTC. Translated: CASSLRDREYHGYTF.